This T cell receptor beta chain appears in the sequencing data of a study of blood T cell repertoires in COVID-19. Germline CDR1 SQVTM, CDR2 ANQGSEA. The trim removed 6 bases at V and 4 bases at J, leaving 3 bases unmatched. This CDR3 spans 13 amino acids. The table came from immunoSEQ multiplex PCR; TCRdb's copy has only in-frame clones and leaves some out. The sample has approximately 240,000 clones, 87% seen once. The sequencing sample was made of PBMCs or T cells enriched from blood (not recorded which). This TCR was recovered from a woman in her twenties or thirties with acute COVID-19. The chain uses TRBV29-1 and TRBJ1-4; 9 nucleotides align to TRBD1. CDR3 nucleotides: TGCAGCGTATCGACAGGGGGTAATGAAAAACTGTTTTTT. This sequence encodes CSVSTGGNEKLFF.